Listed below are T cell receptor beta chains from one sample, sequenced in a study of glioma-infiltrating T cells. MiXCR, run by TCRdb on the multiplex PCR reads, gives a single entry per CDR3 protein. This sample has about 93,000 distinct CDR3 sequences, with roughly 39% found just once. Specimen: glioma tissue, nonneoplastic brain tissue, or PBMCs (not recorded which). The receptors were sampled from a human donor with low-grade glioma or glioblastoma, undergoing nonglioma brain surgery, or in good health (not recorded which). CDR3s include the opening cysteine and the closing phenylalanine or tryptophan. D genes are given only for firm matches. Not every row has a clone size; where given, it reads once, few, many or a size class.

v_gene	abundance	j_gene	d_gene	len	CDR3aa	CDR3nt
TRBV3-1	many	TRBJ2-2	TRBD2	21	CASSQPYPLAGGTSNTGELFF	TGTGCCAGCAGCCAACCATACCCCCTAGCGGGGGGCACCTCGAACACCGGGGAGCTGTTTTTT
TRBV15	NA	TRBJ1-6	NA	15	CATSREDGDNSPLHF	TGTGCCACCAGCAGAGAGGACGGGGATAATTCACCCCTCCACTTT
TRBV25-1	few	TRBJ2-7	NA	13	CASRGDLSYEQYF	TGTGCCAGCCGAGGGGACCTCTCCTACGAGCAGTACTTC
TRBV6-8	NA	TRBJ1-2	NA	13	CASSPSGQSGYTF	TGTGCCAGCAGTCCCTCAGGGCAATCTGGCTACACCTTC
TRBV19	many	TRBJ2-1	TRBD1	15	CASSAGTGEYNEQFF	TGTGCCAGTAGTGCCGGGACAGGAGAATACAATGAGCAGTTCTTC
TRBV6-2/TRBV6-3	NA	TRBJ2-1	TRBD1	15	CASSRGKGPYDEQFF	TGTGCCAGCAGCAGGGGGAAAGGCCCCTACGATGAGCAGTTCTTC
TRBV11-3	many	TRBJ2-3	NA	15	CASSLVGTLTDTQYF	TGTGCCAGCAGCTTAGTAGGGACTCTCACAGATACGCAGTATTTT
TRBV10-2	NA	TRBJ1-1	NA	12	CASSAYNTEAFF	TGCGCCAGCAGTGCTTACAACACTGAAGCTTTCTTT
TRBV6-2/TRBV6-3	many	TRBJ2-7	TRBD2	16	CASSLSNSGGRQEQYF	TGTGCCAGCAGCCTAAGTAACAGCGGGGGACGGCAGGAGCAGTACTTC
TRBV5-4	many	TRBJ2-3	TRBD2	17	CASSLALAGGGPDTQYF	TGTGCCAGCAGCTTGGCCTTAGCGGGAGGAGGCCCCGATACGCAGTATTTT
TRBV6-2/TRBV6-3	NA	TRBJ2-1	NA	15	CASSPAGGPDNEQFF	TGTGCCAGCAGTCCTGCCGGAGGGCCCGACAATGAGCAGTTCTTC
TRBV6-1	many	TRBJ2-6	NA	16	CASSQSRSSGANVLTF	TGTGCCAGCAGTCAATCAAGGTCCTCTGGGGCCAACGTCCTGACTTTC
TRBV20-1	NA	TRBJ2-7	NA	12	CSAGSSAYEQYF	TGCAGTGCTGGTTCTAGTGCCTACGAGCAGTACTTC
TRBV6-2/TRBV6-3	many	TRBJ1-6	TRBD1	16	CASGRDRGLVNSPLHF	TGTGCCAGCGGACGAGACAGGGGGCTGGTTAATTCACCCCTCCACTTT
TRBV20-1	many	TRBJ1-2	TRBD1	12	CSANRGGYGYTF	TGCAGTGCTAACAGGGGAGGTTATGGCTACACCTTC
TRBV6-2/TRBV6-3	NA	TRBJ2-7	NA	14	CASSWTWGSYEQYF	TGTGCCAGCAGCTGGACATGGGGATCCTACGAGCAGTACTTC
TRBV24-1	many	TRBJ2-5	TRBD1	16	CATSADRGRYQETQYF	TGTGCCACCAGTGCCGACAGGGGCCGGTACCAAGAGACCCAGTACTTC
TRBV6-2/TRBV6-3	NA	TRBJ2-1	NA	13	CASSYGTYNEQFF	TGTGCCAGCAGTTATGGGACCTACAATGAGCAATTCTTC
TRBV9	NA	TRBJ2-1	TRBD2	20	CASSTPGLAGGDTNYNEQFF	TGTGCCAGCAGCACACCGGGACTAGCGGGAGGCGACACCAATTACAATGAGCAGTTCTTC
TRBV3-1	NA	TRBJ2-5	TRBD1	14	CASSPGQGAKSQYF	TGTGCCAGCAGCCCGGGACAGGGGGCGAAGAGCCAGTACTTC
TRBV6-6	once	TRBJ1-2	NA	17	CASSSSSAEPANYGDTF	TGTGCCAGCAGTTCCAGCTCCGCAGAGCCCGCTAACTATGGCGACACCTTC
TRBV5-1	many	TRBJ2-1	TRBD1	15	CASSFGTGTYNEQFF	TGCGCCAGCAGCTTCGGGACAGGTACCTACAATGAGCAGTTCTTC
TRBV12-3/TRBV12-4	many	TRBJ2-3	NA	12	CASSLGADTQYF	TGTGCCAGCAGTTTGGGCGCAGATACGCAGTATTTT
TRBV5-5	few	TRBJ2-7	NA	14	CASSLGADTYEQYF	TGTGCCAGCAGCTTGGGGGCAGATACCTACGAGCAGTACTTC
TRBV6-1	many	TRBJ2-5	TRBD1	15	CASSEGTGGRETQYF	TGTGCCAGCAGTGAAGGGACAGGGGGTCGAGAGACCCAGTACTTC
TRBV7-2	NA	TRBJ1-2	NA	14	CASSRGTSLSGYTF	TGTGCCAGCAGCCGCGGGACAAGTCTTTCGGGCTACACCTTC
TRBV7-2	NA	TRBJ1-2	TRBD1	16	CASGCGTGGSMDGYTF	TGTGCCAGCGGCTGCGGGACAGGGGGGTCAATGGATGGCTACACCTTC
TRBV2	NA	TRBJ1-2	TRBD1	14	CASSEHKGASRYTF	TGTGCCAGCAGTGAACATAAGGGGGCTAGTCGCTACACCTTC
TRBV28	NA	TRBJ2-3	NA	13	CASSFRPTDTQYF	TGTGCCAGCAGTTTTCGCCCGACAGATACGCAGTATTTT
TRBV4-1	NA	TRBJ2-1	NA	15	CASSLASGIYNKQLF	TGCGCCAGCAGCTTGGCTTCGGGGATCTACAATAAGCAGCTCTTC
TRBV7-2	once	TRBJ1-1	NA	12	CARSFWAEEAFF	TGTGCCAGAAGCTTCTGGGCGGAAGAAGCTTTCTTT
TRBV2	many	TRBJ2-1	TRBD2	13	CASSELGTSEQFF	TGTGCCAGCAGTGAGCTGGGGACTAGCGAGCAGTTCTTC
TRBV7-3	few	TRBJ2-2	TRBD2	17	CASSLLLAGAGRGELFF	TGTGCCAGCAGCTTGTTACTAGCGGGGGCGGGCCGCGGGGAGCTGTTTTTT
TRBV5-5	NA	TRBJ2-1	NA	12	CASSLLALEQFF	TGTGCCAGCAGCTTACTAGCTCTGGAGCAGTTCTTC
TRBV28	NA	TRBJ1-2	NA	14	CASSPQTRNYGYTF	TGTGCCAGCAGCCCCCAGACGAGGAACTATGGATACACCTTC
TRBV29-1	many	TRBJ2-3	NA	14	CSVDGGGLLDTQYF	TGCAGCGTTGATGGCGGGGGCCTATTAGATACGCAGTATTTT
TRBV28	once	TRBJ1-5	NA	14	CASNGQKGNQPQLF	TGTGCCAGCAACGGCCAGAAGGGAAATCAGCCCCAGCTTTTT
TRBV20-1	NA	TRBJ1-1	TRBD1	16	CSANPGQGHVNTEAFF	TGCAGTGCTAACCCCGGACAGGGCCACGTGAACACTGAGGCTTTCTTT
TRBV5-1	many	TRBJ2-7	TRBD1	15	CASSPRGRNWYEQYF	TGCGCCAGCAGCCCGAGGGGGCGTAATTGGTACGAGCAGTACTTC
TRBV6-1	many	TRBJ2-3	NA	16	CANSPGTQTSTDTQYF	TGTGCCAACAGTCCCGGGACGCAGACTAGCACAGATACGCAGTATTTT
TRBV7-9	NA	TRBJ2-5	NA	14	CAISHLRDSEAQYF	TGTGCCATCAGCCACCTCCGGGATTCTGAGGCCCAGTACTTC
TRBV7-2	NA	TRBJ1-5	TRBD1	16	CASGPLGTGGGQPQHF	TGTGCCAGCGGACCCTTAGGGACAGGGGGCGGTCAGCCCCAGCATTTT
TRBV12-3/TRBV12-4	many	TRBJ1-5	TRBD1	15	CASRQGSGSNQPQHF	TGTGCCAGCCGACAGGGGAGTGGCAGCAATCAGCCCCAGCATTTT
TRBV28	NA	TRBJ1-4	NA	13	CASSSDDVEKLSF	TGTGCCAGCAGCTCAGACGACGTCGAAAAATTGTCTTTT
TRBV7-9	many	TRBJ2-7	TRBD1	14	CASSFPGQGNEQYF	TGTGCCAGCAGCTTTCCGGGACAGGGTAACGAGCAGTACTTC
TRBV19	many	TRBJ2-1	TRBD2	13	CASGTSGYNEQFF	TGTGCCAGCGGGACTAGCGGCTACAATGAGCAGTTCTTC
TRBV6-2/TRBV6-3	many	TRBJ2-1	TRBD2	14	CASSRSGDRNEQFF	TGTGCCAGCAGTCGTAGCGGGGACCGCAATGAGCAGTTCTTC
TRBV12-3/TRBV12-4	NA	TRBJ1-2	NA	12	CASSLCGYDYTF	TGTGCCAGCAGTTTATGCGGCTATGACTACACCTTC
TRBV28	many	TRBJ1-1	NA	14	CASSPAVFAPEAFF	TGTGCCAGCAGTCCAGCGGTTTTCGCCCCTGAAGCTTTCTTT
TRBV2	NA	TRBJ2-1	NA	22	CASSSDTTADEQYFGPYNEQFF	NA
TRBV20-1	NA	TRBJ2-1	NA	13	CSAPKFSHNEQFF	TGCAGTGCCCCAAAGTTCTCCCACAACGAGCAGTTCTTC
TRBV10-3	many	TRBJ2-1	TRBD1	16	CATISDRGNNYNEQFF	TGTGCCACCATTTCTGACAGGGGGAACAACTACAATGAGCAGTTCTTC
TRBV6-2/TRBV6-3	many	TRBJ2-1	NA	14	CASSRRGLGGEQFF	TGTGCCAGCAGTCGACGCGGTTTGGGCGGCGAGCAGTTCTTC
TRBV20-1	NA	TRBJ1-1	TRBD1	14	CSASGTGENTEAFF	TGCAGTGCTAGCGGAACAGGGGAGAACACTGAAGCTTTCTTT
TRBV29-1	many	TRBJ1-1	TRBD1	12	CSVGQGGTEAFF	TGCAGCGTTGGACAGGGAGGAACTGAAGCTTTCTTT
TRBV20-1	many	TRBJ1-2	NA	13	CSATPTGNYGYTF	TGCAGTGCTACCCCCACGGGGAACTATGGCTACACCTTC
TRBV2	many	TRBJ1-1	NA	10	CASFNTEAFF	TGTGCCAGCTTTAACACTGAAGCTTTCTTT
TRBV7-8	many	TRBJ2-1	TRBD2	17	CASSPPTSGRLYNEQFF	TGTGCCAGCAGCCCCCCGACTAGCGGGAGGCTCTACAATGAGCAGTTCTTC
TRBV19	many	TRBJ2-1	NA	14	CASSSGPPGGEQFF	TGTGCCAGCTCCTCGGGACCTCCTGGCGGTGAGCAGTTCTTC
TRBV6-2/TRBV6-3	many	TRBJ2-7	TRBD2	18	CASSLTGTTRRSSYEQYF	TGTGCCAGCAGCCTCACCGGGACTACTAGAAGGAGCTCCTACGAGCAGTACTTC